Each of the 17 T cell receptor beta chains below was sequenced from the same sample in a study of vaccination effects on CD4 cells after COVID-19. In the ViraFEST assay, antigen-specific CD4+ clonotypes were identified by expansion after peptide-pool stimulation. Culturing for approximately 10 days preceded CD4+ T cell isolation. Convalescent patients had PCR-confirmed SARS-CoV-2 infection between March and December 2020. Here immunoSEQ multiplex PCR was the method, and the copy in TCRdb shows in-frame clones only, minus some. The sample records around 30,000 clones, 77% being singletons. No antigen has been assigned to these receptors. Sequenced here: CD4+ T cells from PBMCs cultured with HCoV-NL63 spike peptides, sampled before COVID-19 vaccination. These receptors originate from a human donor who had a prior SARS-CoV-2 infection.

The rearrangement uses TRBV5-1 and TRBJ2-1; TRBD2 agrees at 15 bases. The length of the CDR3 is 19 residues. Germline CDR1 SGHRS, CDR2 YFSETQ. V lost 3 bases and J lost 2; bases outside the gene matches: 9. CDR3 nucleotide sequence: TGCGCCAGCAGCTCGATACCGGGACTAGCGGGAGGAACCTACAATGAGCAGTTCTTC. It yields the protein CASSSIPGLAGGTYNEQFF.

As DNA, the CDR3 is TGCGCCAGCAGTCGGGTCCCCCAAGAGACCCAGTACTTC. Protein sequence: CASSRVPQETQYF. The rearrangement uses TRBV10-2 and TRBJ2-5; D is unclear. Germline lookup yields CDR1 WSHSY and CDR2 SAAADI. This CDR3 region has 13 residues. V was pared by 5 bases and J by 1 base, with 8 bases between.

This rearrangement joins TRBV7-2 to TRBJ1-5, with D possibly matching TRBD1 (6 bases). In germline, CDR1 is SGHTA, CDR2 FQGNSA. The CDR3 spans 14 residues. The V gene lost 3 bases and the J gene lost 0 bases, with 6 bases spanning the gap. As DNA, the CDR3 is TGTGCCAGCAGCTTGGACAGTAGCAATCAGCCCCAGCATTTT. This encodes CASSLDSSNQPQHF.

The rearrangement uses TRBV5-4 and TRBJ2-7, with D tentatively TRBD1 (5 bases). Germline CDR1 and CDR2: SGHNT and YYREEE (reference sequence). CDR3 size: 14 residues. Deletions cut 1 base from V and 5 bases from J, with 13 bases between. The CDR3 sequence is CASSLRAGWNEQYF. The CDR3 coding sequence is TGTGCCAGCAGCTTGAGGGCAGGGTGGAACGAGCAGTACTTC. The whole variable domain, remainder taken from reference TRBV5-4 and TRBJ2-7, is ETGVTQSPTHLIKTRGQQVTLRCSSQSGHNTVSWYQQALGQGPQFIFQYYREEENGRGNFPPRFSGLQFPNYSSELNVNALELDDSALYLCASSLRAGWNEQYFGPGTRLTVT.

Remarks on this clone: The junction departs from the called germline gene at one end, perhaps through a read error. The chain employs TRBV12-3 or TRBV12-4 and TRBJ2-1; unclear D gene. CDR3 length: 12 amino acids. The CDR3 DNA reads as TGTGCCAGCAGTTTAGACCGCAATGGGCAGTTCTTC. Translating it yields CASSLDRNGQFF.

The genes are TRBV3-1 (or the pseudogene TRBV3-2) and TRBJ2-1; D uncertain. Germline V gives CDR1 LGHDT, CDR2 YNNKEL (reference sequence). The CDR3 spans 12 residues. The V end lost 1 base, the J end lost 8 bases, and 6 bases lay between the germline ends. The DNA for the CDR3 is TGTGCCAGCAGCCAAGTTGGGGATGAGCAGTTCTTC. It codes for CASSQVGDEQFF.

This rearrangement joins TRBV5-1 to TRBJ1-6, with 10 bases fitting TRBD1. The CDR3 loop spans 19 amino acids. Trimming cost V 2 bases and J 0 bases; bases outside gene matches: 8. Germline CDR1 and CDR2: SGHRS and YFSETQ. This CDR3 reads CASSFYPGQGSSYNSPLHF. The CDR3 region has the DNA TGCGCCAGCAGCTTCTACCCGGGACAGGGGAGCTCCTATAATTCACCCCTCCACTTT.

V usage is TRBV3-1 (or the pseudogene TRBV3-2) and J usage is TRBJ1-2; no firm D call. Deletions cut 0 bases from V and 8 bases from J, with 7 bases between. The CDR3 totals 12 residues. Germline V gene data show CDR1 as LGHDT and CDR2 as YNNKEL (reference sequence). The DNA for the CDR3 is TGTGCCAGCAGCCAAGATTTAAGGGGCTACACCTTC. It encodes CASSQDLRGYTF.

The rearrangement links TRBV11-3 to TRBJ2-1; 10 bases are a match to TRBD2. This CDR3 comprises 16 residues. The V and J ends lost 5 bases and 4 bases, in that order; junction bases with no gene match: 8. Germline V gene data show CDR1 as SGHNT and CDR2 as YENEEA. CDR3 sequence reads: CASSRRLAGHYNEQFF. CDR3 DNA: TGTGCCAGCAGCCGCAGACTAGCGGGCCATTACAATGAGCAGTTCTTC. Filled out from reference TRBV11-3 and TRBJ2-1, the complete variable domain reads EAGVVQSPRYKIIEKKQPVAFWCNPISGHNTLYWYLQNLGQGPELLIRYENEEAVDDSQLPKDRFSAERLKGVDSTLKIQPAELGDSAVYLCASSRRLAGHYNEQFFGPGTRLTVL.

The J gene is TRBJ2-7, the V gene TRBV4-2; TRBD1 matches at 10 bases. This CDR3 has 15 residues. With V trimmed by 2 bases and J by 3 bases, 4 bases remained unmatched. Germline CDR1 and CDR2: LGHNA and YNFKEQ. The CDR3 reads CASSQWTGGVYEQYF. The CDR3, as DNA: TGTGCCAGCAGCCAATGGACAGGGGGAGTCTACGAGCAGTACTTC.

This clone was observed a few times. The chain has TRBV9 and TRBJ2-2; 7 bases map to TRBD1. The V segment lost 5 bases and the J segment 4 bases; nucleotides outside the gene matches: 5. CDR3 size: 14 residues. Germline V gene data show CDR1 as SGDLS and CDR2 as YYNGEE. The CDR3 region is CASSRTGATGELFF. CDR3 sequence (DNA): TGTGCCAGCAGTAGAACAGGGGCCACCGGGGAGCTGTTTTTT.

This chain links TRBV9 with TRBJ2-5; 9 nucleotides line up with TRBD2. V dropped 4 bases and J dropped 5; count of bases not matched to a gene: 9. Germline V lookup: CDR1 SGDLS, CDR2 YYNGEE. The CDR3 runs 15 residues. Written as DNA, the CDR3 is TGTGCCAGCAGCACTGGACTAGCGCCCAGGGAGACCCAGTACTTC. It yields the protein CASSTGLAPRETQYF.

Here the CDR3 DNA reads TGTGCCAGCAGTTCGCCTAGCGGGAGGCATCCCTACAATGAGCAGTTCTTC. Translated: CASSSPSGRHPYNEQFF. This chain connects TRBV6-2 or TRBV6-3 to TRBJ2-1; 11 bases fit TRBD2. Germline values: CDR1 MNHEY, CDR2 SVGEGT. V dropped 4 bases and J dropped 2; count of bases not matched to a gene: 7. CDR3 length: 17 residues.

The V gene is TRBV29-1, the J gene TRBJ2-7; 10 positions agree with TRBD2. CDR1 SQVTM and CDR2 ANQGSEA come from the germline V gene. V lost 4 bases to trimming and J lost 5 bases; unmatched junction nucleotides: 8. The CDR3 loop spans 14 amino acids. CDR3 sequence reads: CSVAASGSFDEQYF. The CDR3 DNA sequence: TGCAGCGTTGCTGCTAGCGGGAGTTTCGACGAGCAGTACTTC.

This chain links TRBV7-3 with TRBJ2-1; 9 bases map to TRBD2. Germline CDR1 and CDR2: SGHTA and FQGTGA. The CDR3 is 14 residues long. J was trimmed by 9 bases and V by 5 bases; bases with no gene match: 8. This chain's CDR3 is CASSTGTSLGEQFF. In DNA, the CDR3 is TGTGCCAGCAGCACCGGGACTAGCCTTGGTGAGCAGTTCTTC.

The chain uses TRBV7-9 and TRBJ2-7; no clear D. Per germline, CDR1 SEHNR and CDR2 FQNEAQ (reference sequence). The CDR3 is 14 amino acids. Trimming removed 2 bases at V and 0 bases at J, with 8 bases between. The CDR3 sequence: CASSLIDYSYEQYF. The CDR3 bases are TGTGCCAGCAGCTTAATCGATTACTCCTACGAGCAGTACTTC.

J is TRBJ1-6 and V is TRBV6-5, with D tentatively TRBD1 (5 bases). This CDR3 is built from 15 residues. Trimming removed 2 bases from V and 7 bases from J, with 12 bases in between. Germline assignment: CDR1 MNHEY and CDR2 SVGAGI. CDR3 in amino acids: CASSYEGLRNSPLHF. The CDR3 nucleotides read TGTGCCAGCAGTTACGAGGGACTCCGCAATTCACCCCTCCACTTT.